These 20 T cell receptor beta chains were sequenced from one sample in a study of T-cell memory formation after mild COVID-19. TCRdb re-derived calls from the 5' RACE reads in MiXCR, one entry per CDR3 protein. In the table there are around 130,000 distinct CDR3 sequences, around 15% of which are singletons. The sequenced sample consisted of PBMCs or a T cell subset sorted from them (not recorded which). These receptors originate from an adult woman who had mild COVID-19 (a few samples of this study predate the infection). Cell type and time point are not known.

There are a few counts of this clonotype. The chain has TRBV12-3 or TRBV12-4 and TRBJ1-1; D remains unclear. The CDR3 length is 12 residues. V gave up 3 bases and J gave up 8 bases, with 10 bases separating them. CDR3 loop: CASSFRAGEAFF. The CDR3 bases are TGTGCCAGCAGTTTTAGGGCAGGAGAAGCTTTCTTT.

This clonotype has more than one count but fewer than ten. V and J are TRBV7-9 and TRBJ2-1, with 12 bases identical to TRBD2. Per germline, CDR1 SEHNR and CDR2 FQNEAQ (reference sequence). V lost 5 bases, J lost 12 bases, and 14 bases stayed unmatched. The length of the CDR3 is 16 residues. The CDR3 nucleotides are TGTGCCAGCAGCGAGACCGGGACTAGCGGGCGAGTGGGGCAGTTCTTC. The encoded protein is CASSETGTSGRVGQFF.

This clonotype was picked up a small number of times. Here the CDR3 reads CASSFGIAAYEQYF. In nucleotides, the CDR3 is TGTGCCAGCAGCTTTGGAATAGCGGCCTACGAGCAGTACTTC. The V and J genes are TRBV11-2 and TRBJ2-7, with a weak D call TRBD2 (6 bases). V lost 3 bases and J 2 bases, leaving 11 bases between the germline ends. The CDR3 has 14 residues. Germline CDR1 and CDR2: SGHAT and FQNNGV.

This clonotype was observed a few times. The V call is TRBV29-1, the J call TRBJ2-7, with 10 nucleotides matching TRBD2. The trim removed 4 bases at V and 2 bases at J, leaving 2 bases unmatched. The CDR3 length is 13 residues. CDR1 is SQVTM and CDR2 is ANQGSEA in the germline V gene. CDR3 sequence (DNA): TGCAGCGTTGGGACTAGCGGAGCCTACGAGCAGTACTTC. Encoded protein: CSVGTSGAYEQYF.

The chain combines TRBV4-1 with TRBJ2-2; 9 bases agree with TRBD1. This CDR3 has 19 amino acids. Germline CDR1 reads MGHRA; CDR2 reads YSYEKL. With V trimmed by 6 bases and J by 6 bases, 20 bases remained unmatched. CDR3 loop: CASSKTGQGLLLDPGELFF. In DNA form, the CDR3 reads TGCGCCAGCAGTAAGACGGGACAGGGTCTTTTATTGGATCCCGGGGAGCTGTTTTTT.

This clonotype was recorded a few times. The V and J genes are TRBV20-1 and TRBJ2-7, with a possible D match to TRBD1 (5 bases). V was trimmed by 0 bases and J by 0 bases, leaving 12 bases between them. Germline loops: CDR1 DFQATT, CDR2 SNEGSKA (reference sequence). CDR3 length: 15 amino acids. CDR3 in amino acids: CSARDLDDSSYEQYF. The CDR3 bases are TGCAGTGCTAGAGATCTGGACGACAGCTCCTACGAGCAGTACTTC.

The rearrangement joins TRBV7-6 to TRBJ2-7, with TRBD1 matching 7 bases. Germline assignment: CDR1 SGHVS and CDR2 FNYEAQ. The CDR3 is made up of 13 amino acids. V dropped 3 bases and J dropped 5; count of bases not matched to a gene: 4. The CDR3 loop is CASSFNRGNEQYF. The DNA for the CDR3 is TGTGCCAGCAGCTTTAACAGGGGCAACGAGCAGTACTTC.

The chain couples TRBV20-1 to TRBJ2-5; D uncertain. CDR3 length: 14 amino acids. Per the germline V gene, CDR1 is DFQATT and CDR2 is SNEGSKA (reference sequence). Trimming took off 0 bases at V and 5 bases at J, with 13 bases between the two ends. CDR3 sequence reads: CSARDISGLETQYF. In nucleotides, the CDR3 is TGCAGTGCTAGAGATATAAGTGGTTTGGAGACCCAGTACTTC.

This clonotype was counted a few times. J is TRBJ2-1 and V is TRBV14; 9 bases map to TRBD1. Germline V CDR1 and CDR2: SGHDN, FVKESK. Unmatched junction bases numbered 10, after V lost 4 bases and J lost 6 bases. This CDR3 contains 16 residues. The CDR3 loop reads CASSLRPGTGINEQFF. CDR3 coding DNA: TGTGCCAGCAGCCTACGTCCCGGGACAGGGATCAATGAGCAGTTCTTC.

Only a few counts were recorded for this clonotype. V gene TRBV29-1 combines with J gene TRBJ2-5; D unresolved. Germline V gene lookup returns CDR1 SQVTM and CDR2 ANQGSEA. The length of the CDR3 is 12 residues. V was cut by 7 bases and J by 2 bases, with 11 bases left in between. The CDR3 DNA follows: TGCAGCGGAGAGATAGAACAAGAGACCCAGTACTTC. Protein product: CSGEIEQETQYF.

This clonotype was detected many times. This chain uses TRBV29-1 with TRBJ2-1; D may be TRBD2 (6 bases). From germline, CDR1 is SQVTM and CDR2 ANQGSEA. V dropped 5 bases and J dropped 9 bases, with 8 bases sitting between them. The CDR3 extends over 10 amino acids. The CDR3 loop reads CSVLAPEQFF. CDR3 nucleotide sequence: TGCAGCGTTCTAGCGCCTGAGCAGTTCTTC.

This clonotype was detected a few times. As DNA, the CDR3 is TGTGCCAGCACCTCAAACCTGAGGGGGCAGGGACTACCTGGTATTGGAAACACCATATATTTT. This sequence encodes CASTSNLRGQGLPGIGNTIYF. This chain joins TRBV7-9 and TRBJ1-3; 7 bases match TRBD1. Trimming cost V 7 bases and J 3 bases; bases outside gene matches: 27. Germline lookup yields CDR1 SEHNR and CDR2 FQNEAQ (reference sequence). The CDR3 covers 21 residues.

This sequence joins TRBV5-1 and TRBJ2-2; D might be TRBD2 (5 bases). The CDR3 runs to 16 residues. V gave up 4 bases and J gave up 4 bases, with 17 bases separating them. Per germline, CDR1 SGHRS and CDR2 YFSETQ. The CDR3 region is CASSGSEVHITGELFF. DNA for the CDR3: TGCGCCAGCAGCGGATCGGAGGTCCACATCACCGGGGAGCTGTTTTTT.

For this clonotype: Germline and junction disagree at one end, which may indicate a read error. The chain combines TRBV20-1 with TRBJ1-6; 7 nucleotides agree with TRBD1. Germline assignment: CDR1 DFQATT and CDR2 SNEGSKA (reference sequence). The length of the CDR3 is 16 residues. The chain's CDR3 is CSARDDREPYNSPLHF. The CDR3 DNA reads TGCAGTGCTAGAGATGACAGGGAGCCCTACAATTCACCCCTCCACTTT.

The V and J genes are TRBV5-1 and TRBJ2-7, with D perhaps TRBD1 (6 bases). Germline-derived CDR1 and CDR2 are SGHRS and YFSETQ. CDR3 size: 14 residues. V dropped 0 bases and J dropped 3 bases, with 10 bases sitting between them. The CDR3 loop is CASSLARGFYEQYF. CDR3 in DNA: TGCGCCAGCAGCTTGGCTAGGGGGTTCTACGAGCAGTACTTC. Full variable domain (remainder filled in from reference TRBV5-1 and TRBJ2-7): KAGVTQTPRYLIKTRGQQVTLSCSPISGHRSVSWYQQTPGQGLQFLFEYFSETQRNKGNFPGRFSGRQFSNSRSEMNVSTLELGDSALYLCASSLARGFYEQYFGPGTRLTVT.

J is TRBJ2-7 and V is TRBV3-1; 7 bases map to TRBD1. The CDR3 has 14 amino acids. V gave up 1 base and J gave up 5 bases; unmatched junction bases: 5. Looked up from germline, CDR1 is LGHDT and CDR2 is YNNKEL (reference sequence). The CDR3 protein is CASSQGGQEDEQYF. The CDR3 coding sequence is TGTGCCAGCAGCCAAGGTGGACAGGAAGACGAGCAGTACTTC.

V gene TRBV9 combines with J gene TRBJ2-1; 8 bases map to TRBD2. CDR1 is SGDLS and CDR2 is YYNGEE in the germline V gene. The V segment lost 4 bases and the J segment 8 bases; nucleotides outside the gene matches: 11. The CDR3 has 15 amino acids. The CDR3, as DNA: TGTGCCAGCAGCTTCTCCGGGACTAGTAGGGATGAGCAGTTCTTC. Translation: CASSFSGTSRDEQFF. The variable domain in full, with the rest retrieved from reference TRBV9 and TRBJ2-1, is DSGVTQTPKHLITATGQRVTLRCSPRSGDLSVYWYQQSLDQGLQFLIQYYNGEERAKGNILERFSAQQFPDLHSELNLSSLELGDSALYFCASSFSGTSRDEQFFGPGTRLTVL.

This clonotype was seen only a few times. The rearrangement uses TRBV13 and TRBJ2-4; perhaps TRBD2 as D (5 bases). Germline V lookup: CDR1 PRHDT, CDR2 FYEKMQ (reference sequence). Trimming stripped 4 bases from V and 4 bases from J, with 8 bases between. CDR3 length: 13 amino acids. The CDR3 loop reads CASSSPGKNIQYF. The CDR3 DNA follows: TGTGCCAGCAGCTCTCCGGGGAAAAACATTCAGTACTTC.

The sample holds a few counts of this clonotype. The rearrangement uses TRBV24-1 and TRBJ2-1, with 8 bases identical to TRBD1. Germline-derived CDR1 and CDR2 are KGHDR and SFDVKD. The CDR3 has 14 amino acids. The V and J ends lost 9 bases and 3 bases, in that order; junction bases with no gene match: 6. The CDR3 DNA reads TGTGCCACCGGCACCGGGACAGGCTACAATGAGCAGTTCTTC. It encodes CATGTGTGYNEQFF.

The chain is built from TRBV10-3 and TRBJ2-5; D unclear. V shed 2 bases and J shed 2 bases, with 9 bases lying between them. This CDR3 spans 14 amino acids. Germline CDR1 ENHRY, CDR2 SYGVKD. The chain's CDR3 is CAISEGWGQETQYF. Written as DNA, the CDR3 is TGTGCCATCAGTGAGGGATGGGGACAAGAGACCCAGTACTTC.